The clone carrying this T cell receptor (beta chain) was observed a few times. As originally analysed: It was from reference gene primer amplification that nucleated cell counts were estimated. Libraries were prepared by immunoSEQ multiplex PCR; TCRdb keeps only in-frame clonotypes and omits some of them. V and J calls and clone size are as listed in that table; D and trimming were resolved from the DNA. The table lists about 210,000 clones, just under 85% of them singletons. V lost 5 bases and J lost 3, with 13 bases in between. Germline loops: CDR1 SGHTA, CDR2 FQGNSA. This CDR3 is built from 14 residues. This sample stems from a study of blood T cell repertoires in COVID-19. Study summary: Samples of COVID-19 (acute and convalescent) were obtained from the United States, Italy and Spain. Sources were T cells, B-cell-depleted T cells, or PBMCs; the material itself was cDNA or gDNA.

This sequence was found in a woman between 45 and 60 years old with active or convalescent COVID-19. The V call is TRBV7-2, the J call TRBJ1-1; the D gene is possibly TRBD1 (6 bases). Specimen: peripheral blood. The CDR3 sequence: CASSPTGSHTEAFF. The DNA for the CDR3 is TGTGCCAGCAGCCCCACAGGGTCCCACACTGAAGCTTTCTTT.